The T cell receptor (beta chain) described here comes from a study of blood T cell repertoires in COVID-19. At the level of the study: PBMCs, B-cell-depleted T cells, or T cells provided the cDNA or gDNA that made up the material.

In the study's own analysis: Amplification with reference gene primers provided the estimates of nucleated cell counts. Sequencing was performed with immunoSEQ multiplex PCR; in TCRdb, only in-frame clones are kept and a portion is missing. V, J and clone size are taken as reported in that table, and D and trimming were inferred from the DNA itself. The sample carries fewer than 200,000 clones, about 75% recorded once. This clone was counted between two and nine times. The CDR3 length is 19 residues. V was clipped by 1 base and J by 3 bases; unmatched bases: 15. Germline V gene sequence: CDR1 LGHDT, CDR2 YNNKEL (reference sequence).

Sample: peripheral blood. The chain couples TRBV3-1 (or the pseudogene TRBV3-2) to TRBJ2-1; 7 nucleotides match TRBD2. The sequence was collected from a woman in her seventies with acute or convalescent COVID-19. The CDR3, as DNA: TGTGCCAGCAGCCAAGCGGGACTAAACCTACGTCCCCTCTACAATGAGCAGTTCTTC. It yields the protein CASSQAGLNLRPLYNEQFF.